These T cell receptor beta chains were read from a single sample in a study of blood T cell repertoires in COVID-19. Here immunoSEQ multiplex PCR was the method, and the copy in TCRdb shows in-frame clones only, minus some. The sample has around 80,000 clones, approximately 80% seen once. Sequencing used peripheral blood. These receptors were collected from a man older than 75 with acute or convalescent COVID-19. The CDR3 runs from the conserved cysteine through the conserved F or W. Fields, in order: CDR3 length, D gene, clone size, V gene, J gene, CDR3 protein, CDR3 DNA. D genes are given only for firm matches. The size of a clone is reported for some rows only, either as once, few or many, or as a class for expanded clones.

22	-	few	TRBV18	TRBJ1-4	CASSPSSDSVSLWGATNEKLFF	TGTGCCAGCTCACCTTCCTCGGACAGCGTCAGTTTATGGGGCGCAACTAATGAAAAACTGTTTTTT
14	-	-	TRBV5-1	TRBJ1-3	CASSTPGSGNTIYF	TGCGCCAGCAGCACCCCGGGGTCTGGAAACACCATATATTTT
17	TRBD1	few	TRBV5-8	TRBJ1-5	CASSLTFGTGGNQPQHF	TGTGCCAGCAGCTTGACCTTCGGGACAGGGGGAAACCAGCCCCAGCATTTT
15	-	-	TRBV18	TRBJ1-1	CASSPQGEGNTEAFF	TGTGCCAGCTCACCACAGGGTGAGGGGAACACTGAAGCTTTCTTT
15	-	-	TRBV2	TRBJ2-7	CASSESGGPSYEQYF	TGTGCCAGCAGTGAATCAGGGGGGCCGTCCTACGAGCAGTACTTC
16	TRBD1	-	TRBV7-3	TRBJ1-2	CASSLGRQGQDYGYTF	TGTGCCAGCAGCTTGGGGCGACAGGGTCAAGACTATGGCTACACCTTC
17	TRBD2	once	TRBV23-1	TRBJ2-7	CASSQLVSGGLLYEQYF	TGCGCCAGCAGTCAATTAGTCAGCGGGGGGCTTCTCTACGAGCAGTACTTC
14	TRBD1	-	TRBV2	TRBJ2-5	CASGPDRVKETQYF	TGTGCCAGCGGACCTGACAGGGTGAAAGAGACCCAGTACTTC
15	TRBD1	-	TRBV7-8	TRBJ2-5	CASSFDRGWGETQYF	TGTGCCAGCAGCTTCGACAGGGGGTGGGGAGAGACCCAGTACTTC
14	-	-	TRBV3-1/TRBV3-2	TRBJ1-5	CASSPDTGGQPQHF	TGTGCCAGCAGCCCAGACACAGGCGGTCAGCCCCAGCATTTT
16	-	-	TRBV19	TRBJ1-3	CASSMSGEYSGNTIYF	TGTGCCAGTAGTATGTCTGGGGAGTACTCTGGAAACACCATATATTTT
14	-	few	TRBV3-1/TRBV3-2	TRBJ2-5	CASSQELNRETQYF	TGTGCCAGCAGCCAAGAGCTGAATCGGGAGACCCAGTACTTC
16	TRBD1	-	TRBV6-1	TRBJ2-7	CASSEKGTGGFHEQYF	TGTGCCAGCAGTGAAAAGGGAACAGGGGGCTTCCACGAGCAGTACTTC
14	-	-	TRBV5-4	TRBJ2-7	CASSLDGSSYEQYF	TGTGCCAGCAGCTTGGACGGTAGCTCCTACGAGCAGTACTTC
12	-	-	TRBV12-3/TRBV12-4	TRBJ1-5	CASSMGSGRQHF	TGTGCCAGCAGCATGGGGTCAGGGAGGCAGCATTTT
15	-	-	TRBV7-9	TRBJ2-1	CASRRNRGGHNEQFF	TGTGCCAGCAGACGTAATCGGGGAGGACACAATGAGCAGTTCTTC